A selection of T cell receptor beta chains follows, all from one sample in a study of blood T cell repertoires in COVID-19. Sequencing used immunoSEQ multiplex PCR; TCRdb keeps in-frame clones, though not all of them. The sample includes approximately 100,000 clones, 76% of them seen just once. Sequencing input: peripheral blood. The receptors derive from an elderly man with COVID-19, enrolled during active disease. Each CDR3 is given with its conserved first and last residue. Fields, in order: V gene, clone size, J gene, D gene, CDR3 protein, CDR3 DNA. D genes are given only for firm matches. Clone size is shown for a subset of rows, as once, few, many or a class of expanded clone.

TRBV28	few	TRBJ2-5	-	CASSPMGHGSLETQYF	TGTGCCAGCAGCCCCATGGGGCACGGGAGTCTGGAGACCCAGTACTTC
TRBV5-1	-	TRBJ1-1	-	CASSIPLPDRLNTEAFF	TGCGCCAGCAGCATACCTTTACCAGACAGACTGAACACTGAAGCTTTCTTT
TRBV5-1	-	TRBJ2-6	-	CASSLRGGSGANVLTF	TGCGCCAGCAGCTTGCGCGGCGGCTCTGGGGCCAACGTCCTGACTTTC
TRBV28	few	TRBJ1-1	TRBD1	CASLGTGGKGPTEAFF	TGTGCCAGCCTGGGTACAGGGGGAAAGGGTCCCACTGAAGCTTTCTTT
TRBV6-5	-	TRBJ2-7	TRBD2	CASSYGLAGSYEQYF	TGTGCCAGCAGTTACGGGCTAGCGGGATCCTACGAGCAGTACTTC
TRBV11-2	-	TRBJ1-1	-	CASSSQGIDGWSEAFF	TGTGCCAGCAGCTCGCAGGGGATCGATGGTTGGTCTGAAGCTTTCTTT
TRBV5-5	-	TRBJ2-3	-	CASRQDLGDTQYF	TGTGCCAGCCGCCAGGACTTAGGGGATACGCAGTATTTT
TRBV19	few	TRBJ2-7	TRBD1	CASSATGGYEQYF	TGTGCCAGTAGCGCTACAGGGGGCTACGAGCAGTACTTC
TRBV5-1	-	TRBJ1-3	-	CASSLDPGYAGNTIYF	TGCGCCAGCAGCTTGGATCCAGGTTATGCAGGAAACACCATATATTTT
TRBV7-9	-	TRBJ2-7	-	CASSRQGEQYF	TGTGCCAGCAGCCGGCAGGGCGAGCAGTACTTC
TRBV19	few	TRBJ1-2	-	CASSMRQVYGYTF	TGTGCCAGTAGTATGAGACAGGTCTATGGCTACACCTTC
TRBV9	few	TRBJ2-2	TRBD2	CASSGASGSLAGELFF	TGTGCCAGCAGTGGAGCTAGCGGGAGTTTGGCCGGGGAGCTGTTTTTT
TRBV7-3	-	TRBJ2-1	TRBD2	CASSLGLAASEQFF	TGTGCCAGCAGCTTGGGACTAGCGGCTAGCGAGCAGTTCTTC
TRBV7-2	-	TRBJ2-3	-	CASSNTRDTQYF	TGTGCCAGCAGCAACACCAGGGATACGCAGTATTTT
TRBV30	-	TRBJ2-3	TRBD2	CAWVSGSADTQYF	TGTGCCTGGGTCAGCGGGAGTGCAGATACGCAGTATTTT
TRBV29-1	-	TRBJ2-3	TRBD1	CSADRGGTDTQYF	TGCAGCGCCGACAGGGGTGGCACAGATACGCAGTATTTT
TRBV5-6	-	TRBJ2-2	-	CASSLLGGLNTGELFF	TGTGCCAGCAGCTTGCTCGGTGGGCTAAACACCGGGGAGCTGTTTTTT
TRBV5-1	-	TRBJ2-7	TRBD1	CASSRDRVYEQYF	TGCGCCAGCAGCCGGGACAGGGTCTACGAGCAGTACTTC
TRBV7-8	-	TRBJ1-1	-	CASSRVEGTNTEAFF	TGTGCCAGCAGCCGGGTAGAGGGAACGAACACTGAAGCTTTCTTT
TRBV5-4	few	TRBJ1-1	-	CASSSDSVPNTEAFF	TGTGCCAGCAGCTCCGACTCGGTCCCGAACACTGAAGCTTTCTTT
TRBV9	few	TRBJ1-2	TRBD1	CASSAPTGYGYTF	TGTGCCAGCAGCGCCCCGACAGGGTATGGCTACACCTTC
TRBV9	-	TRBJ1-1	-	CASSVVRGFTEAFF	TGTGCCAGCAGCGTAGTTCGGGGTTTCACTGAAGCTTTCTTT
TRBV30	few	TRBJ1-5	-	CAWSVRRDQPQHF	TGTGCCTGGAGTGTCCGACGGGATCAGCCCCAGCATTTT
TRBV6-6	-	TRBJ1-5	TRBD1	CASSYPRGAINQPQHF	TGTGCCAGCAGTTACCCCAGGGGGGCAATCAATCAGCCCCAGCATTTT
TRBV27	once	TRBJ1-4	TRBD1	CASSPRTGVHEKLFF	TGTGCCAGCAGTCCCCGGACAGGGGTTCATGAAAAACTGTTTTTT
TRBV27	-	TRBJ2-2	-	CASTLKQGPILRTGELFF	TGTGCCAGCACTCTCAAACAGGGACCCATACTAAGAACCGGGGAGCTGTTTTTT
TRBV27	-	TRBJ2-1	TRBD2	CASSTPGGLAYNEQFF	TGTGCCAGCAGTACCCCGGGGGGGCTAGCCTACAATGAGCAGTTCTTC
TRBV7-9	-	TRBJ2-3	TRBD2	CASSLSLTSGSADTQYF	TGTGCCAGCAGCTTATCGTTGACTAGCGGGAGTGCAGATACGCAGTATTTT
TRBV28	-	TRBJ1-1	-	CASRSTPNTEAFF	TGTGCCAGCAGATCGACACCAAACACTGAAGCTTTCTTT
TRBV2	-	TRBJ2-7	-	CASSDTSTHYEQYF	TGTGCCAGCAGTGATACTAGCACTCACTACGAGCAGTACTTC
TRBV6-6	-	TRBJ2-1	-	CASRGTDSNEQFF	TGTGCCAGCAGAGGCACGGACAGCAATGAGCAGTTCTTC
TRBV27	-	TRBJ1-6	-	CASSSRTLPVNSPLHF	TGTGCCAGCAGTTCAAGGACACTACCCGTAAATTCACCCCTCCACTTT
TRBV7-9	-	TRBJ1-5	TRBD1	CASSMMGQGTNQPQHF	TGTGCCAGCAGCATGATGGGACAGGGGACCAATCAGCCCCAGCATTTT
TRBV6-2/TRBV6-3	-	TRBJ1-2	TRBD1	CASSPIPGQGNYGYTF	TGTGCCAGCAGCCCTATACCGGGACAGGGGAACTATGGCTACACCTTC
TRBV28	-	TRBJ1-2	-	CASRRNRRTNYGYTF	TGTGCCAGCAGACGTAACAGGCGTACTAACTATGGCTACACCTTC
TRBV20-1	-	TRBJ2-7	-	CSALETEQYF	TGCAGTGCTCTGGAGACGGAGCAGTACTTC
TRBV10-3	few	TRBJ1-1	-	CAIRGTHTEAFF	TGTGCCATCAGGGGGACACACACTGAAGCTTTCTTT
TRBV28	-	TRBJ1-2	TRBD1	CASNHRRGLLF	TGTGCCAGCAATCATCGCAGGGGGCTACTCTTC
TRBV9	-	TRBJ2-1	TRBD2	CASSASAGGRSAGGSYNEQFF	TGTGCCAGCAGCGCTTCGGCGGGCGGGAGATCCGCGGGAGGTTCCTACAATGAGCAGTTCTTC
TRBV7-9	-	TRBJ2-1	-	CASSSLGGSFHTILYEQFF	TGTGCCAGCAGCTCCCTTGGGGGCTCCTTTCACACAATATTATATGAGCAGTTCTTC
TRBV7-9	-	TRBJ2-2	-	CASSLGVGDGELFF	TGTGCCAGCAGCTTAGGAGTGGGAGACGGGGAGCTGTTTTTT
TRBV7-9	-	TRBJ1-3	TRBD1	CASSLVVTGGSGNTIYF	TGTGCCAGCAGCTTAGTGGTCACAGGGGGCTCTGGAAACACCATATATTTT
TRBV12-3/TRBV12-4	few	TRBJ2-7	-	CASSLRNTYEQYF	TGTGCCAGCAGTTTAAGAAATACTTACGAGCAGTACTTC
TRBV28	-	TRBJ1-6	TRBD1	CASSSRPGQGNSPLHF	TGTGCCAGCAGTTCTAGACCAGGACAGGGGAATTCACCCCTCCACTTT
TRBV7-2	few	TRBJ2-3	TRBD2	CASSLVHQRENADTQYF	TGTGCCAGCAGCTTAGTACATCAGCGGGAGAACGCAGATACGCAGTATTTT
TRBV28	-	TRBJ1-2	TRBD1	CASSVNRDRGYGYTF	TGTGCCAGCAGTGTGAATCGGGACAGGGGGTATGGCTACACCTTC
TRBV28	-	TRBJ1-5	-	CASSPGGGNQPQHF	TGTGCCAGCAGTCCGGGGGGAGGGAATCAGCCCCAGCATTTT